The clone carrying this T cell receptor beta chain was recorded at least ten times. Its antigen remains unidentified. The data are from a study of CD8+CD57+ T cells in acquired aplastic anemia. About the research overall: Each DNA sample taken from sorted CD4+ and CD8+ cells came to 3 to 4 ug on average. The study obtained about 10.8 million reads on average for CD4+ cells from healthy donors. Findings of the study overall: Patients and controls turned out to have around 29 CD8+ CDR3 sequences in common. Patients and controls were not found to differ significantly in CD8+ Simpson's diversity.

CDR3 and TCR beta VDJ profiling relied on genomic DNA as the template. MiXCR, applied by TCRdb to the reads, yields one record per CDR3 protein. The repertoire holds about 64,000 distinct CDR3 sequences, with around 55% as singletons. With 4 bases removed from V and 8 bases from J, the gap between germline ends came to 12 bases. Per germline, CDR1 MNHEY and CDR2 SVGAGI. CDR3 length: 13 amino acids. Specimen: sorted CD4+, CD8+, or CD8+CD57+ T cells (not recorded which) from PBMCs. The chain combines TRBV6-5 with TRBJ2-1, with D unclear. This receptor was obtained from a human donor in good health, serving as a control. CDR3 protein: CASSWANADEQFF. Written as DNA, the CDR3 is TGTGCCAGCAGTTGGGCGAACGCGGATGAGCAGTTCTTC.